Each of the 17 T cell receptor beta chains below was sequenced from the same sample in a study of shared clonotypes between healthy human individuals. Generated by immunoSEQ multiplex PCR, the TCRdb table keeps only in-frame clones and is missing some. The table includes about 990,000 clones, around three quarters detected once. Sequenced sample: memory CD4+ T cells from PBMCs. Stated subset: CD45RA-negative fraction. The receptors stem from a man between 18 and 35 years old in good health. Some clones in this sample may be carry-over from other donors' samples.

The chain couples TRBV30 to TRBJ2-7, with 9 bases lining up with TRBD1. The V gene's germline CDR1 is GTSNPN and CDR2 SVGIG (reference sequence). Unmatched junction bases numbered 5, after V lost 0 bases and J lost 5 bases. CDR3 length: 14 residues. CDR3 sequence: CAWSVGTGINEQYF. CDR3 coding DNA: TGTGCCTGGAGTGTTGGGACAGGGATCAACGAGCAGTACTTC.

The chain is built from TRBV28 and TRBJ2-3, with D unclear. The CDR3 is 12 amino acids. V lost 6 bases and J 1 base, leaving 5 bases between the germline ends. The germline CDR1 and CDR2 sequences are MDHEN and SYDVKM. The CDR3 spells CASSQGTDTQYF. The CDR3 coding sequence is TGTGCCAGCAGCCAAGGCACAGATACGCAGTATTTT.

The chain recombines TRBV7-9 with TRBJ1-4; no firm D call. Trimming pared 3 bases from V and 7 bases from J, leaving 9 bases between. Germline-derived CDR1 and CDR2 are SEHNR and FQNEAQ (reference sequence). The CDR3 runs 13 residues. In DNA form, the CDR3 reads TGTGCCAGCAGCTTTCCGCCGGGTGAAAAACTGTTTTTT. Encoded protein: CASSFPPGEKLFF.

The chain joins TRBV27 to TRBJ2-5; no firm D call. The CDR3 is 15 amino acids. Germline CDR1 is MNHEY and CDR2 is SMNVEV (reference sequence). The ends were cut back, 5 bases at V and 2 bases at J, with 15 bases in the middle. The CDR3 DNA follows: TGTGCCAGCAGTCATTTGTCTCTTGGGCAAGAGACCCAGTACTTC. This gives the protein CASSHLSLGQETQYF.

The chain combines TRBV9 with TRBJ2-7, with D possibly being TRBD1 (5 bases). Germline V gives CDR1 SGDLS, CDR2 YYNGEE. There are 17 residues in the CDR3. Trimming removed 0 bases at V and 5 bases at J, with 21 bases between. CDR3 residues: CASSVAPVGQGVDEQYF. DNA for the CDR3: TGTGCCAGCAGCGTAGCCCCAGTCGGGCAGGGTGTTGACGAGCAGTACTTC.

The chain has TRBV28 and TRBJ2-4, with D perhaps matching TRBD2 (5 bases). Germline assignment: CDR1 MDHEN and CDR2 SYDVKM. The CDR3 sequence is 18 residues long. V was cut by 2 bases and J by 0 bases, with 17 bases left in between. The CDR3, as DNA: TGTGCCAGCAGTTTAGAGGGCCTTGGATGGCTAGCCAAAAACATTCAGTACTTC. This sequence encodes CASSLEGLGWLAKNIQYF.

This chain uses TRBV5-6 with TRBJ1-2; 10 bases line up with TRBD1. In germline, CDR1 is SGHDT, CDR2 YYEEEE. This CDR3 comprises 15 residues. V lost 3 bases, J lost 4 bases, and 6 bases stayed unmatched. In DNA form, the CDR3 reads TGTGCCAGCAGCTACCCTGGGACAGGGGTCTATGGCTACACCTTC. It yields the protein CASSYPGTGVYGYTF.

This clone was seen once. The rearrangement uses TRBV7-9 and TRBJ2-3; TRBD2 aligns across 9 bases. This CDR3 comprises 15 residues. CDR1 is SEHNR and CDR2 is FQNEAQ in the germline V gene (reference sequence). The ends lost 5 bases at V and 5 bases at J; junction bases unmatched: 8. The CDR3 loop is CASSPGTSNVDTQYF. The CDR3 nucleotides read TGTGCCAGCAGCCCCGGGACTAGCAATGTAGATACGCAGTATTTT.

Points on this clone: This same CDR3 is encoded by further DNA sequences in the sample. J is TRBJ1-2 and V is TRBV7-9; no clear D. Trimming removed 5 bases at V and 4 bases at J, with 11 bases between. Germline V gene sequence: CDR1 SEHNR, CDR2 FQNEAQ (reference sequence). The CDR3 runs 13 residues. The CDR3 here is CASSPGGSYGYTF. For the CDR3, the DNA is TGTGCCAGCAGCCCCGGCGGGTCCTATGGCTACACCTTC.

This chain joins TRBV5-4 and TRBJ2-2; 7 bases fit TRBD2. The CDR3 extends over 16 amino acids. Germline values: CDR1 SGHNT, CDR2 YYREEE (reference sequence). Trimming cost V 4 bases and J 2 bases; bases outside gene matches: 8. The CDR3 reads CASSPPGTTNTGELFF. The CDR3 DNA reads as TGTGCCAGCAGCCCTCCCGGGACTACTAACACCGGGGAGCTGTTTTTT.

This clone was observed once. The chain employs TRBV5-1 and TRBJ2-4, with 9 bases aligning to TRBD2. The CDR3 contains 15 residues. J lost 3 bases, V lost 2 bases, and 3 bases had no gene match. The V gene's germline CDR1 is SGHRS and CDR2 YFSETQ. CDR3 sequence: CASSLETSGKNIQYF. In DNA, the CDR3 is TGCGCCAGCAGCTTAGAGACTAGCGGCAAAAACATTCAGTACTTC.

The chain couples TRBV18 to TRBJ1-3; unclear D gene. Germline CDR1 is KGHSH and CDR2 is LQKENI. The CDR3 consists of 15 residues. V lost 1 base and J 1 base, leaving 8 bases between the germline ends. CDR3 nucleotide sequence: TGTGCCAGCTCACCACTAAGAGGGTCTGGAAACACCATATATTTT. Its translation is CASSPLRGSGNTIYF.

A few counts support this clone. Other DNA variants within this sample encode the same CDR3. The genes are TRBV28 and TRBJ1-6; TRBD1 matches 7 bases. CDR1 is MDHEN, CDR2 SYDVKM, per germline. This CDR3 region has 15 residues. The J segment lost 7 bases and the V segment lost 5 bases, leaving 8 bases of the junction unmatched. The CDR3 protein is CASSPTLGQNSPLHF. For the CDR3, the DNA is TGTGCCAGCAGTCCTACTTTGGGACAGAATTCACCCCTCCACTTT.

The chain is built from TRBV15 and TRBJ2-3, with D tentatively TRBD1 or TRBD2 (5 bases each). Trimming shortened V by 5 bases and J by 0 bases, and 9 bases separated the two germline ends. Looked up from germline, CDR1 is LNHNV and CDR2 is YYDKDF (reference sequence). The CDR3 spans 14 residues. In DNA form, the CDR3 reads TGTGCCACCAGCTGGGGGACCAGCACAGATACGCAGTATTTT. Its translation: CATSWGTSTDTQYF. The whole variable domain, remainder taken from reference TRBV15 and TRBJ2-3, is DAMVIQNPRYQVTQFGKPVTLSCSQTLNHNVMYWYQQKSSQAPKLLFHYYDKDFNNEADTPDNFQSRRPNTSFCFLDIRSPGLGDTAMYLCATSWGTSTDTQYFGPGTRLTVL.

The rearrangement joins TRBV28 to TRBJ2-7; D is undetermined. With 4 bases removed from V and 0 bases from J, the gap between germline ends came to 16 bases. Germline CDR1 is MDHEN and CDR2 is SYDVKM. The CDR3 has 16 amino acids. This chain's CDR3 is CASSSLLASSSYEQYF. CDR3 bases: TGTGCCAGCAGTTCCCTCCTGGCCTCCAGCTCCTACGAGCAGTACTTC.

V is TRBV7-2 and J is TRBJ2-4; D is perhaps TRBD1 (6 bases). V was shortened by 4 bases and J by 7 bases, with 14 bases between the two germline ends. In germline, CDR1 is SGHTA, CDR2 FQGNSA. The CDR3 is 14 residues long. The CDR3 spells CASSYRAGANIQYF. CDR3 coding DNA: TGTGCCAGCAGCTATCGAGCAGGGGCGAACATTCAGTACTTC.

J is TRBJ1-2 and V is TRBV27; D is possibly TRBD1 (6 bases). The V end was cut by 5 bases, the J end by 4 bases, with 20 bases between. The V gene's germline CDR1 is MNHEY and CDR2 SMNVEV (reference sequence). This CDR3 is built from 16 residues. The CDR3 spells CASSPSFRQALYGYTF. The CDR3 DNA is TGTGCCAGCAGTCCTTCCTTTCGACAGGCTCTCTATGGCTACACCTTC.